One sample yielded the 19 T cell receptor beta chains listed below, sequenced in a study of blood T cell repertoires in COVID-19. Clones were sequenced by immunoSEQ multiplex PCR, and TCRdb holds only the in-frame ones, with some missing. The table has tens of thousands of clones, roughly nine tenths seen once. The sample comprised peripheral blood. These receptors were taken from a man in his sixties or seventies with acute or convalescent COVID-19.

This chain connects TRBV9 to TRBJ1-3; 11 nucleotides line up with TRBD1. The length of the CDR3 is 18 residues. Germline CDR1 reads SGDLS; CDR2 reads YYNGEE. V shed 1 base, J shed 0 bases, and the junction held 6 bases outside the gene matches. The CDR3 here is CASSVLDRGRSSGNTIYF. The CDR3 nucleotides are TGTGCCAGCAGCGTATTGGACAGGGGGCGTAGCTCTGGAAACACCATATATTTT.

Points on this clone: One end of the junction fails to match germline, which may point to a read error. The rearrangement joins TRBV7-3 to TRBJ2-1, with TRBD1 identical over 7 bases. The CDR3 has 11 residues. Germline lookup yields CDR1 SGHTA and CDR2 FQGTGA. The CDR3 DNA is TGCAGTTTCCAGGGGGAAGATGAGCAGTTCTTC. Protein sequence: CSFQGEDEQFF.

This clone occurred once. The gene calls are TRBV11-2 and TRBJ1-4; possible D gene TRBD1, 5 bases. There are 13 residues in the CDR3. The germline V gene encodes CDR1 SGHAT and CDR2 FQNNGV. The V end was cut by 1 base, the J end by 8 bases, with 8 bases between. The CDR3 protein is CASSLAGGEKLFF. The CDR3 DNA reads TGTGCCAGCAGCTTAGCCGGGGGAGAAAAACTGTTTTTT.

J is TRBJ2-3 and V is TRBV5-1; 9 bases agree with TRBD2. Germline CDR1 reads SGHRS; CDR2 reads YFSETQ. The CDR3 length is 16 residues. The V and J ends lost 0 bases and 4 bases, in that order; junction bases with no gene match: 6. As DNA, the CDR3 is TGCGCCAGCAGCTTGGGGCCGGGACTAGCACCAGATACGCAGTATTTT. It specifies CASSLGPGLAPDTQYF.

The rearrangement joins TRBV28 to TRBJ1-2; D remains unclear. V lost 9 bases, J lost 4 bases, and 15 bases lay in between. This CDR3 is 13 amino acids long. The V gene's germline CDR1 is MDHEN and CDR2 SYDVKM. CDR3 nucleotide sequence: TGTGCCAGTACGACTTCGTTCCCCTATGGCTACACCTTC. Translated: CASTTSFPYGYTF.

Comment on this clone: An end of the junction differs from the germline gene, which may be a read error. This chain uses TRBV7-7 with TRBJ1-4; a weak D match, TRBD1 (6 bases). The CDR3 runs 14 residues. CDR1 and CDR2 from the germline V gene are SSHAT and FNYEAQ (reference sequence). For the CDR3, the DNA is TGTGCTAGCAGCCCTGACAGGTTTAATGAAAAACTGTTTTTT. Translation: CASSPDRFNEKLFF.

The gene calls are TRBV6-5 and TRBJ1-2; a possible D gene is TRBD1 (6 bases). The CDR3 spans 13 residues. Trimming removed 10 bases at V and 1 base at J, with 13 bases between. The germline V gene has CDR1 MNHEY and CDR2 SVGAGI. CDR3 in DNA: TGTGCCACCTCGACAGGAGGTAACTATGGCTACACCTTC. Translating it yields CATSTGGNYGYTF.

The chain has TRBV9 and TRBJ2-7; 10 positions agree with TRBD1. The CDR3 extends over 16 amino acids. Trimming removed 0 bases from V and 5 bases from J; junction bases left unmatched: 8. Per germline, CDR1 SGDLS and CDR2 YYNGEE. The CDR3: CASSVDSWDRGHEQYF. CDR3 DNA sequence: TGTGCCAGCAGCGTAGATTCATGGGACAGGGGTCACGAGCAGTACTTC. Combining the CDR3 with reference TRBV9 and TRBJ2-7 gives the whole variable domain DSGVTQTPKHLITATGQRVTLRCSPRSGDLSVYWYQQSLDQGLQFLIQYYNGEERAKGNILERFSAQQFPDLHSELNLSSLELGDSALYFCASSVDSWDRGHEQYFGPGTRLTVT.

This clone was picked up one time. V gene TRBV6-5 combines with J gene TRBJ1-5; D may be TRBD1 (5 bases). Per the germline V gene, CDR1 is MNHEY and CDR2 is SVGAGI. Trimming took off 6 bases at V and 0 bases at J, with 9 bases between the two ends. CDR3 length equals 14 residues. The CDR3 DNA follows: TGTGCCAGCAGGGGGCCCCATAGCAATCAGCCCCAGCATTTT. Translation: CASRGPHSNQPQHF.

This chain joins TRBV18 and TRBJ2-7; 14 bases line up with TRBD2. The ends lost 3 bases at V and 3 bases at J; junction bases unmatched: 4. CDR1 KGHSH and CDR2 LQKENI come from the germline V gene. The CDR3 totals 16 residues. In nucleotides, the CDR3 is TGTGCCAGCTCACCGAAGGGGACTAGCGGGAGCTACGAGCAGTACTTC. Translation: CASSPKGTSGSYEQYF.

The chain carries TRBV6-2 or TRBV6-3 and TRBJ1-1; unclear D gene. V lost 2 bases, J lost 0 bases, and 10 bases lay in between. The CDR3 extends over 15 amino acids. CDR1 is MNHEY and CDR2 is SVGEGT in the germline V gene. The CDR3 is CASSYEGYMNTEAFF. The DNA of the CDR3 is TGTGCCAGCAGTTACGAGGGATACATGAACACTGAAGCTTTCTTT.

The V call is TRBV5-1, the J call TRBJ1-5; 8 nucleotides agree with TRBD1. This CDR3 comprises 15 residues. In germline, CDR1 is SGHRS, CDR2 YFSETQ. J lost 8 bases, V lost 3 bases, and 10 bases had no gene match. For the CDR3, the DNA is TGCGCCAGCAGCTCCGGGACAGGATTTGGAGAGCCCCAGCATTTT. It is translated as CASSSGTGFGEPQHF.

This clone occurred once. The genes are TRBV19 and TRBJ2-3; 7 bases align to TRBD2. With V trimmed by 4 bases and J by 7 bases, 14 bases remained unmatched. The CDR3 consists of 16 residues. The germline V gene encodes CDR1 LNHDA and CDR2 SQIVND (reference sequence). CDR3: CASSTLSVRGGNTQYF. DNA of the CDR3: TGTGCCAGTAGTACTCTTAGCGTCCGCGGGGGAAATACGCAGTATTTT. The whole variable domain, remainder taken from reference TRBV19 and TRBJ2-3, is DGGITQSPKYLFRKEGQNVTLSCEQNLNHDAMYWYRQDPGQGLRLIYYSQIVNDFQKGDIAEGYSVSREKKESFPLTVTSAQKNPTAFYLCASSTLSVRGGNTQYFGPGTRLTVL.

V usage is TRBV19 and J usage is TRBJ1-5; D remains unclear. V lost 5 bases, J lost 0 bases, and 11 bases lay in between. The germline V gene has CDR1 LNHDA and CDR2 SQIVND (reference sequence). This CDR3 spans 15 amino acids. Here the CDR3 reads CASSSDTYSNQPQHF. CDR3 DNA sequence: TGTGCCAGTAGTTCTGACACCTATAGCAATCAGCCCCAGCATTTT.

In this sample, this clone turned up once. This rearrangement joins TRBV21-1 to TRBJ1-2; TRBD1 is taken as the D call from the table, unchecked against the DNA. TRBV21-1 is recorded as a pseudogene. There are 15 residues in the CDR3. The CDR3 DNA follows: TGTGCCAGCAGCAAAAAAAGGGGTCACCAGGACGGCTACACCTTC. Its protein is CASSKKRGHQDGYTF.

The V call is TRBV7-9, the J call TRBJ2-3; possibly TRBD2 for D (6 bases). The CDR3 is 12 amino acids. CDR1 and CDR2 from the germline V gene are SEHNR and FQNEAQ (reference sequence). V dropped 6 bases and J dropped 8 bases, with 12 bases sitting between them. The CDR3 nucleotides are TGTGCCAGCAGTTATAGCGGAGTTACGCAGTATTTT. Protein: CASSYSGVTQYF.

The chain has TRBV29-1 and TRBJ1-4, with 9 bases lining up with TRBD1. The germline gives CDR1 SQVTM, CDR2 ANQGSEA. V shed 3 bases and J 5 bases; nucleotides not matched to a gene: 4. This CDR3 region has 14 residues. The CDR3, as DNA: TGCAGCGTTGATACCACAGGGGGCAATGAAAAACTGTTTTTT. Protein: CSVDTTGGNEKLFF.

The genes are TRBV7-2 and TRBJ1-5, with 8 bases matching TRBD1. The CDR3 totals 15 residues. V lost 1 base, J lost 15 bases, and 14 bases stayed unmatched. The germline gives CDR1 SGHTA, CDR2 FQGNSA. DNA of the CDR3: TGTGCCAGCAGCTTAGGCGGGACAGGATATAGACACCGGCATTTT. Amino acids: CASSLGGTGYRHRHF. Full variable domain (missing parts from reference TRBV7-2 and TRBJ1-5): GAGVSQSPSNKVTEKGKDVELRCDPISGHTALYWYRQSLGQGLEFLIYFQGNSAPDKSGLPSDRFSAERTGGSVSTLTIQRTQQEDSAVYLCASSLGGTGYRHRHFGDGTRLSIL.

The chain uses TRBV6-2 or TRBV6-3 and TRBJ2-3; a weak D match, TRBD2 (5 bases). CDR3 length: 16 amino acids. Germline loops: CDR1 MNHEY, CDR2 SVGEGT. V lost 4 bases to trimming and J lost 2 bases, with 16 bases between them. CDR3 residues: CASSFFARGITDTQYF. CDR3 nucleotides: TGTGCCAGCAGTTTCTTCGCGCGAGGGATCACAGATACGCAGTATTTT.